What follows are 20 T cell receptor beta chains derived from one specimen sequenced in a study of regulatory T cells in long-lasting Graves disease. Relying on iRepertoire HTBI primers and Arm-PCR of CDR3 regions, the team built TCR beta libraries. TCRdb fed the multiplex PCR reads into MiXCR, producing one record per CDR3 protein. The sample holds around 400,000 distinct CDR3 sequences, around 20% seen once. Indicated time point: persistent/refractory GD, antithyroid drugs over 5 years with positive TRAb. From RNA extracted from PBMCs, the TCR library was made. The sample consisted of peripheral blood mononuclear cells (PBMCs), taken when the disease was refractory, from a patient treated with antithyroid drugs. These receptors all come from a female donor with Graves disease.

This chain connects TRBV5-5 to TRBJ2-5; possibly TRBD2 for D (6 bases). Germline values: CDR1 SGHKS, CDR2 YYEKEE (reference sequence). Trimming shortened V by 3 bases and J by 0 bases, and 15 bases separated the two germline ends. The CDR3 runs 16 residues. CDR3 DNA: TGTGCCAGCAGCTCCGACCCGGAGGGGTACCAAGAGACCCAGTACTTC. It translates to CASSSDPEGYQETQYF. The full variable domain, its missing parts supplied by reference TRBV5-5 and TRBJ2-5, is DAGVTQSPTHLIKTRGQQVTLRCSPISGHKSVSWYQQVLGQGPQFIFQYYEKEERGRGNFPDRFSARQFPNYSSELNVNALLLGDSALYLCASSSDPEGYQETQYFGPGTRLLVL.

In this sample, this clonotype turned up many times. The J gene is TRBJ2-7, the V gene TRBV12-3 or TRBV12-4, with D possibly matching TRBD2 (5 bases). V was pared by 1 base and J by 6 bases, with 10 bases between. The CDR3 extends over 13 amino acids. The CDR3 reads CASSLGRTSEQYF. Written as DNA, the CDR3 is TGTGCCAGCAGTTTAGGACGGACTTCCGAGCAGTACTTC.

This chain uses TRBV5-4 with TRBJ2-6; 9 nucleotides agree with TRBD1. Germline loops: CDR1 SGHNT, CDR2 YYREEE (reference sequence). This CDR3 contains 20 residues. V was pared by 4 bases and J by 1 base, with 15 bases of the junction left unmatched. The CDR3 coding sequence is TGTGCCAGCAGCCTCGGGGGACAGGGTTATTTTAGATCTGGGGCCAACGTCCTGACTTTC. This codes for CASSLGGQGYFRSGANVLTF.

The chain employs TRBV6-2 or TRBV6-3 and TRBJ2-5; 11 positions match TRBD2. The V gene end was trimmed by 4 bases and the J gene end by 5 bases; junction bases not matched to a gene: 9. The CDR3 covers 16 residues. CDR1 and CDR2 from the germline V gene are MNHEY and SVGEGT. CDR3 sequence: CASSFQPGLAEETQYF. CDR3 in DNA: TGTGCCAGCAGTTTTCAACCGGGACTAGCGGAGGAGACCCAGTACTTC.

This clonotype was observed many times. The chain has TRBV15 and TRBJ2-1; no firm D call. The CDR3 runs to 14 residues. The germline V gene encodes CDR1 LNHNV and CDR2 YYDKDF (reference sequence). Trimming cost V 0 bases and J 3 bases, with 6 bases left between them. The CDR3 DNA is TGTGCCACCAGCAGAGAGCGTAACTACAATGAGCAGTTCTTC. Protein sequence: CATSRERNYNEQFF.

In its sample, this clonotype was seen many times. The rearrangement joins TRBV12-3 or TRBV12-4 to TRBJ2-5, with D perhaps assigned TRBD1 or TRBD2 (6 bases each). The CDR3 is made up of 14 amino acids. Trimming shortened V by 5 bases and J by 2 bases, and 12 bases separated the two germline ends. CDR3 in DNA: TGTGCCAGCAGTGCGGGACATTCGCAAGAGACCCAGTACTTC. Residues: CASSAGHSQETQYF.

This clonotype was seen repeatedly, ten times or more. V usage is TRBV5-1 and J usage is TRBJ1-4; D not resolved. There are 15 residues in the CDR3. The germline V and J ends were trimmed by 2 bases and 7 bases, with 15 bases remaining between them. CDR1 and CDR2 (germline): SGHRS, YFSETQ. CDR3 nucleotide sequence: TGCGCCAGCAGCTTCCAGCAGCCGACGGGTGAAAAACTGTTTTTT. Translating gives CASSFQQPTGEKLFF.

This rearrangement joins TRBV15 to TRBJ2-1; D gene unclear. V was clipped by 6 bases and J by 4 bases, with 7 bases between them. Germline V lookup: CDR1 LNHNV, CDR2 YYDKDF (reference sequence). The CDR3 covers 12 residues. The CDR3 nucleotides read TGTGCCACCAGTTATATGTACAATGAGCAGTTCTTC. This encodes CATSYMYNEQFF.

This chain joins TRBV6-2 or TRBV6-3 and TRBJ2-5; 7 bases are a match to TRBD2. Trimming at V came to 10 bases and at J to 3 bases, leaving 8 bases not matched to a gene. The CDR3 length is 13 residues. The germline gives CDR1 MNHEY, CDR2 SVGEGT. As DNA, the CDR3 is TGTGCCACTCAAGCGGGACCTAAAGAGACCCAGTACTTC. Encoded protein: CATQAGPKETQYF.

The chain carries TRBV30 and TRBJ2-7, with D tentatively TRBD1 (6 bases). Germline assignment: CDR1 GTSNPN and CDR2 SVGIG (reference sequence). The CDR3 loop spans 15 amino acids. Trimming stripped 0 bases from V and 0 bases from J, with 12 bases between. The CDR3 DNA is TGTGCCTGGAGTGTAAAGGGGGTCCCCTCCTACGAGCAGTACTTC. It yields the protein CAWSVKGVPSYEQYF. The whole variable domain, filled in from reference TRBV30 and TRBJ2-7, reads SQTIHQWPATLVQPVGSPLSLECTVEGTSNPNLYWYRQAAGRGLQLLFYSVGIGQISSEVPQNLSASRPQDRQFILSSKKLLLSDSGFYLCAWSVKGVPSYEQYFGPGTRLTVT.

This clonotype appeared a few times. CDR3: CASSLVGLGELAKNIQYF. CDR3 nucleotide sequence: TGCGCCAGCAGCTTGGTTGGACTAGGGGAACTAGCCAAAAACATTCAGTACTTC. The J gene is TRBJ2-4, the V gene TRBV5-1, with 7 bases fitting TRBD2. Germline CDR1 SGHRS, CDR2 YFSETQ. This CDR3 contains 18 residues. V was pared by 0 bases and J by 0 bases, with 9 bases of the junction left unmatched.

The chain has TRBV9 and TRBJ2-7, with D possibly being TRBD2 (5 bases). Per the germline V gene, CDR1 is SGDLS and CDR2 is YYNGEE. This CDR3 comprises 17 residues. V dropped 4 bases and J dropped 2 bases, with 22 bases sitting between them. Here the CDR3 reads CASSPHPIEGGTYEQYF. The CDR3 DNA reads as TGTGCCAGCAGCCCCCACCCGATCGAGGGCGGAACCTACGAGCAGTACTTC.

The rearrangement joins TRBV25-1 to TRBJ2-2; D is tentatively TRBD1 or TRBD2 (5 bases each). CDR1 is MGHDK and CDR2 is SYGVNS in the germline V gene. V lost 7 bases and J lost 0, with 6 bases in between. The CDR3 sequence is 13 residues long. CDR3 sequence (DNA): TGTGCCAGCATGGGGGCGAACACCGGGGAGCTGTTTTTT. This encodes CASMGANTGELFF. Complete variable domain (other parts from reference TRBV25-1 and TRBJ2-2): EADIYQTPRYLVIGTGKKITLECSQTMGHDKMYWYQQDPGMELHLIHYSYGVNSTEKGDLSSESTVSRIRTEHFPLTLESARPSHTSQYLCASMGANTGELFFGEGSRLTVL.

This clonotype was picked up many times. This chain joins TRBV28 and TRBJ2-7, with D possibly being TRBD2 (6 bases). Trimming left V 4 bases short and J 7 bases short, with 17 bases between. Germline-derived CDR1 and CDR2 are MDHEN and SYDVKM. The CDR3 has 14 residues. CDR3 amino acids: CASSSRGRSEEQYF. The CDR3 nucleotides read TGTGCCAGCAGTTCAAGAGGGAGGTCTGAGGAGCAGTACTTC.

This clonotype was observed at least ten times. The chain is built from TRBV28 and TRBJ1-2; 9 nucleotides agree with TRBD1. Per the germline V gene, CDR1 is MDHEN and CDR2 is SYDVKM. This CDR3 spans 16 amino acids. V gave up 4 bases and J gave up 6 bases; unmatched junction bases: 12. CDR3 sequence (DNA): TGTGCCAGCAGTTACTACTCCCCACAGGGGGCCAATGGCTACACCTTC. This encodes CASSYYSPQGANGYTF.

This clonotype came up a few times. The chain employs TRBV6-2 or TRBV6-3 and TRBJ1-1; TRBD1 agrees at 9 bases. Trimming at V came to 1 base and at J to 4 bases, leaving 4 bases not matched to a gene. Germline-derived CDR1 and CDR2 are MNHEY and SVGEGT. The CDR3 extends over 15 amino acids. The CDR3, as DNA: TGTGCCAGCAGTTACTTGGACAGGGGTGGCACTGAAGCTTTCTTT. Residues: CASSYLDRGGTEAFF.

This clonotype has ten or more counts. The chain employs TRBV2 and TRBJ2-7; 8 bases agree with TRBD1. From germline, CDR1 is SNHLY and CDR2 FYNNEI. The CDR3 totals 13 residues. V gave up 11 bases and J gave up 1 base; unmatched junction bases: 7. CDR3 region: CAATDRESYEQYF. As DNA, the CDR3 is TGTGCCGCCACGGACAGGGAATCCTACGAGCAGTACTTC.

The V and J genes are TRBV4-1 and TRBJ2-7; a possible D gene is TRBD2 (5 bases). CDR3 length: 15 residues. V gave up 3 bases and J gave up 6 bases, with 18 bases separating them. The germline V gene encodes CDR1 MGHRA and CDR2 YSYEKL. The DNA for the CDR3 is TGCGCCAGCAGCCATAGGACTGACTCAACCTCCGAGCAGTACTTC. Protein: CASSHRTDSTSEQYF.

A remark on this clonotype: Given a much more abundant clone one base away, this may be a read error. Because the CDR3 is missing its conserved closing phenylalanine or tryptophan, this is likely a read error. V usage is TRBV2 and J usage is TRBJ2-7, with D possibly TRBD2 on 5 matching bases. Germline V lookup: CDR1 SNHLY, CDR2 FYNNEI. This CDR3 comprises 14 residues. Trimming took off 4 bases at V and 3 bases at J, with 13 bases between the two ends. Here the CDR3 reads CASSVGGLNYEQYL. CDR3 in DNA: TGTGCCAGCAGTGTCGGAGGCCTCAACTACGAGCAGTACCTC.

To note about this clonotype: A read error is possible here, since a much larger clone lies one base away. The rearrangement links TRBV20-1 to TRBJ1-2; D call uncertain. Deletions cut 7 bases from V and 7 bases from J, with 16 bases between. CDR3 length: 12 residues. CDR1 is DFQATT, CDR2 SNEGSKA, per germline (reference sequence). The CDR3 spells CSVSHLSSGYTF. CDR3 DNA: TGCAGTGTTAGTCACCTCTCGAGTGGCTACACCTTC.